Listed below are T cell receptor beta chains from one sample, sequenced in a study of blood T cell repertoires in COVID-19. Libraries were prepared by immunoSEQ multiplex PCR; TCRdb keeps only in-frame clonotypes and omits some of them. The table has some 73,000 clones, 65% to 90% seen once. The material sequenced was peripheral blood. The source is a man between 50 and 59 years old with COVID-19, enrolled during active disease. The CDR3 runs from the conserved cysteine through the conserved F or W. Each record gives: V gene, D gene, J gene, clone size, CDR3 length, CDR3 protein, CDR3 DNA. The D gene is left open where the match is weak. Only some rows state a clone size, as once, few, many or a class for expanded clones.

TRBV7-9	.	TRBJ2-5	few	15	CASSLQTGAQETQYF	TGTGCCAGCAGCCTGCAGACTGGGGCCCAAGAGACCCAGTACTTC
TRBV7-9	TRBD1	TRBJ1-2	.	14	CASSQDRVVFGYTF	TGTGCCAGCAGCCAGGACAGGGTCGTTTTCGGCTACACCTTC
TRBV28	TRBD1	TRBJ1-2	.	14	CASTQGQGDYGYTF	TGTGCCAGCACCCAAGGGCAGGGGGACTATGGCTACACCTTC
TRBV5-8	.	TRBJ1-6	.	14	CASSSHRDNSPLHF	TGTGCCAGCAGCTCCCACCGGGACAACTCACCCCTCCACTTT
TRBV3-1/TRBV3-2	TRBD2	TRBJ2-5	.	14	CASSLGTSKETQYF	TGTGCCAGCAGCCTGGGGACTAGCAAAGAGACCCAGTACTTC
TRBV29-1	.	TRBJ1-1	.	13	CSGNRALNTEAFF	TGCAGCGGGAACAGAGCTTTGAACACTGAAGCTTTCTTT
TRBV12-3/TRBV12-4	.	TRBJ1-4	once	13	CASSFKGGEKLFF	TGTGCCAGCAGTTTTAAAGGGGGTGAAAAACTGTTTTTT
TRBV6-2/TRBV6-3	TRBD2	TRBJ2-5	once	15	CASSYIAGGRGTQYF	TGTGCCAGCAGTTACATAGCGGGAGGGCGGGGGACCCAGTACTTC
TRBV3-1/TRBV3-2	TRBD2	TRBJ2-7	once	19	CASSQEPGLAGDWVYEQYF	TGTGCCAGCAGCCAAGAGCCAGGTCTAGCGGGAGATTGGGTCTACGAGCAGTACTTC
TRBV13	.	TRBJ1-1	.	18	CASSFRGGPRVEKTEAFF	TGTGCCAGCAGCTTCCGAGGGGGTCCTAGGGTCGAGAAGACTGAAGCTTTCTTT
TRBV30	.	TRBJ2-7	once	11	CAWTRGYEQYF	TGTGCCTGGACACGCGGTTACGAGCAGTACTTC
TRBV10-1	.	TRBJ1-5	.	12	CASLGRDQPQHF	TGCGCCAGCTTAGGGCGGGATCAGCCCCAGCATTTT
TRBV7-3	TRBD1	TRBJ1-4	.	15	CASSTQGLSVEKLFF	TGTGCCAGCAGCACACAGGGGCTTTCGGTTGAAAAACTGTTTTTT
TRBV19	TRBD1	TRBJ1-1	.	14	CASSTRQGETEAFF	TGTGCCAGTAGTACTAGACAGGGGGAGACTGAAGCTTTCTTT
TRBV7-2	.	TRBJ2-1	.	15	CASSRRGHSYNEQFF	TGTGCCAGCAGCCGCCGGGGTCACTCCTACAATGAGCAGTTCTTC
TRBV7-2	.	TRBJ1-1	.	13	CASSLFGTAEAFF	TGTGCCAGCAGCTTATTTGGCACAGCTGAAGCTTTCTTT
TRBV30	TRBD2	TRBJ2-3	.	17	CAWSYGTSGRSVDTQYF	TGTGCCTGGAGTTACGGGACTAGCGGGAGGAGTGTGGATACGCAGTATTTT
TRBV20-1	TRBD1	TRBJ2-2	.	11	CSATGQGELFF	TGCAGTGCTACGGGACAGGGAGAGCTGTTTTTT
TRBV5-4	TRBD2	TRBJ2-1	.	14	CASSLVSGRNEQFF	TGTGCCAGCAGCTTGGTCAGCGGGAGAAATGAGCAGTTCTTC
TRBV5-1	TRBD1	TRBJ1-2	.	14	CASRRRTGLDGYTF	TGCGCCAGCAGACGAAGGACAGGGTTAGATGGCTACACCTTC
TRBV18	TRBD1	TRBJ1-5	once	15	CASSHQTGGPQPQHF	TGTGCCAGCTCGCACCAAACAGGGGGCCCCCAGCCCCAGCATTTT
TRBV24-1	TRBD2	TRBJ2-1	.	15	CATARGGVGYNEQFF	TGTGCCACCGCTCGGGGGGGGGTTGGCTACAATGAGCAGTTCTTC
TRBV12-3/TRBV12-4	TRBD2	TRBJ2-3	once	12	CASSPPSGRALF	TGTGCCAGCTCACCCCCTAGCGGGAGAGCCCTGTTT
TRBV5-1	.	TRBJ1-2	.	12	CASSRSEGSYTF	TGCGCCAGCAGCCGATCGGAGGGAAGCTACACCTTC
TRBV6-4	.	TRBJ1-1	once	14	CASSDSSRGTEAFF	TGTGCCAGCAGTGACTCGAGTCGGGGGACTGAAGCTTTCTTT
TRBV29-1	TRBD1	TRBJ2-3	.	15	CSVSGGTGTTDTQYF	TGCAGCGTTTCAGGGGGAACGGGAACCACAGATACGCAGTATTTT
TRBV28	TRBD2	TRBJ2-7	.	13	CASVSSGRVEQYF	TGTGCCAGCGTTTCTAGCGGGAGGGTCGAGCAGTACTTC
TRBV6-5	TRBD2	TRBJ2-1	.	15	CASSRTSGVFNEQFF	TGTGCCAGCAGTCGGACTAGCGGGGTCTTCAATGAGCAGTTCTTC
TRBV28	.	TRBJ1-2	.	12	CATSTDSYGYTF	TGTGCCACATCGACAGACTCCTATGGCTACACCTTC
TRBV6-5	TRBD1	TRBJ2-7	.	14	CASKGTGGFYEQYF	TGTGCCAGCAAGGGGACAGGGGGCTTCTACGAGCAGTACTTC
TRBV4-1	TRBD2	TRBJ2-5	.	16	CASSQDPSGHGKTQYF	TGCGCCAGCAGCCAAGACCCTAGCGGACACGGGAAGACCCAGTACTTC
TRBV3-1/TRBV3-2	.	TRBJ2-5	many	16	CASSPDRLKDQETQYF	TGTGCCAGCAGCCCCGACAGGCTGAAGGACCAAGAGACCCAGTACTTC
TRBV19	TRBD1	TRBJ1-1	.	17	CASSPHRDRGLNTEAFF	TGTGCCAGTAGCCCTCACCGGGACAGGGGGTTGAACACTGAAGCTTTCTTT
TRBV4-1	.	TRBJ2-7	few	12	CASSHPRGEQYF	TGCGCCAGCAGCCACCCACGGGGGGAGCAGTACTTC
TRBV25-1	TRBD2	TRBJ2-3	.	17	CASSAPPSGRDTDTQYF	TGTGCCAGCAGTGCCCCTCCTAGCGGGAGGGACACAGATACGCAGTATTTT
TRBV30	.	TRBJ1-4	.	14	CAWSRNRLGEKLFF	TGTGCCTGGAGTCGAAACAGGTTAGGCGAAAAACTGTTTTTT
TRBV5-1	.	TRBJ1-1	.	14	CASSLGALNTEAFF	TGCGCCAGCAGCCTGGGGGCCTTGAACACTGAAGCTTTCTTT
TRBV6-6	TRBD1	TRBJ2-2	.	16	CASSQLDRASAGELFF	TGTGCCAGCAGCCAACTTGACAGGGCAAGCGCCGGGGAGCTGTTTTTT
TRBV2	TRBD1	TRBJ1-2	.	16	CASSEVGSRGSYGYTF	TGTGCCAGCAGTGAAGTAGGTTCCAGGGGGAGTTATGGCTACACCTTC
TRBV7-9	.	TRBJ2-1	.	15	CASSLSSAGSNEQFF	TGTGCCAGCAGCTTATCAAGTGCTGGGAGCAATGAGCAGTTCTTC
TRBV27	TRBD2	TRBJ2-7	.	14	CASSFSGTIYEQYF	TGTGCCAGCAGTTTCAGCGGGACTATCTACGAGCAGTACTTC
TRBV9	TRBD1	TRBJ1-1	.	14	CASSPRTGNTEAFF	TGTGCCAGCAGCCCCAGGACAGGGAACACTGAAGCTTTCTTT
TRBV5-1	.	TRBJ1-6	.	17	CASRSDSSRLYNSPLHF	TGCGCCAGCAGATCGGACAGCTCGCGCCTCTATAATTCACCCCTCCACTTT
TRBV29-1	TRBD1	TRBJ1-2	.	14	CSVDVGQGKGGYTF	TGCAGCGTTGACGTGGGACAGGGTAAAGGTGGCTACACCTTC
TRBV30	.	TRBJ1-1	.	14	CAWSAGTRYTEAFF	TGTGCCTGGAGTGCCGGGACACGATACACTGAAGCTTTCTTT
TRBV2	.	TRBJ1-6	.	15	CASSEVYMANSPLHF	TGTGCCAGCAGTGAGGTTTACATGGCTAATTCACCCCTCCACTTT
TRBV14	TRBD2	TRBJ2-7	.	14	CASSQGLASGEQYF	TGTGCCAGCAGCCAGGGACTAGCCTCTGGAGAGCAGTACTTC
TRBV28	TRBD1	TRBJ1-4	.	16	CASSSRQGATNEKLFF	TGTGCCAGCAGTTCCCGACAGGGGGCAACTAATGAAAAACTGTTTTTT
TRBV6-5	.	TRBJ2-1	few	11	CASTHTNEQFF	TGTGCCAGCACTCATACTAATGAGCAGTTCTTC
TRBV29-1	TRBD2	TRBJ2-3	.	16	CSVEGPTSGSTDTQYF	TGCAGCGTTGAAGGTCCCACTAGCGGCTCCACAGATACGCAGTATTTT
TRBV15	.	TRBJ2-3	.	13	CATSTGRTDTQYF	TGTGCCACCAGCACAGGTCGCACAGATACGCAGTATTTT
TRBV5-1	TRBD2	TRBJ2-1	.	16	CASSRTGTSLNNEQFF	TGCGCCAGCAGCCGGACCGGGACTAGTCTAAACAATGAGCAGTTCTTC
TRBV9	.	TRBJ2-7	.	14	CASSVGDTHYEQYF	TGTGCCAGCAGCGTGGGGGACACCCACTACGAGCAGTACTTC